This T cell receptor beta chain was found in a study of regulatory T cells in long-lasting Graves disease. Arm-PCR of CDR3 regions with iRepertoire HTBI primers generated TCR beta libraries. TCRdb reprocessed the multiplex PCR reads with MiXCR, giving one entry per CDR3 protein. There are hundreds of thousands of distinct CDR3 sequences in the sample; 15% occur only once, and roughly 8% lies in the top ten. The time point is: newly diagnosed GD, antithyroid drugs for less than 3 months. The TCR library used RNA extracted from PBMCs. This clonotype was observed at least ten times. These data also formed part of another study, on T cells in Graves' hyperthyroidism and ophthalmopathy.

This clonotype was sampled from a woman in her thirties or forties with Graves disease. This material consisted of peripheral blood mononuclear cells (PBMCs), taken at new diagnosis, from a patient treated with antithyroid drugs.

The CDR3 DNA sequence: TGTGCCAGCAGTTTGAACTCCCGAGATACGCAGTATTTT. It yields the protein CASSLNSRDTQYF. The rearrangement links TRBV12-3 or TRBV12-4 to TRBJ2-3; D not resolved. V was shortened by 3 bases and J by 5 bases, with 9 bases between the two germline ends. The CDR3 runs 13 residues.